This T cell receptor beta chain is drawn from a study of human T cells and chemical hapten exposure. Study-level results: With alopecia, donors may have immune responses unlike healthy people's. Expanded TCRs produced significantly more large CDR3 similarity clusters than controls did.

Germline CDR1 is MGHRA and CDR2 is YSYEKL. The V and J ends lost 1 base and 2 bases respectively, with 9 bases between them. This CDR3 spans 16 amino acids. Via MiXCR, TCRdb re-called the RACE reads, giving one row per CDR3 protein. The sample has about 380,000 distinct CDR3 sequences, approximately 5.1% seen once. Specified time point: pre-sensitization, week 0. As to treatment: therapeutic diphenylcyclopropenone sensitization with weekly scalp DPC. Each patch test followed a blood draw. Alopecia patients, 18 to 70 years old and DPC-suitable, served as donors. This clonotype was counted many times. Its antigen is still unknown.

This chain links TRBV4-1 with TRBJ2-6; D is unclear. The TCR originated in a woman aged 45-65 years with alopecia areata. Some clones in this sample may be carry-over from other donors' samples. The sample here was whole blood, taken in connection with sensitization to the hapten diphenylcyclopropenone (DPC). In nucleotides, the CDR3 is TGCGCCAGCAGCCAAGGGGCGTCTACTGGGGCCAACGTCCTGACTTTC. It encodes CASSQGASTGANVLTF.